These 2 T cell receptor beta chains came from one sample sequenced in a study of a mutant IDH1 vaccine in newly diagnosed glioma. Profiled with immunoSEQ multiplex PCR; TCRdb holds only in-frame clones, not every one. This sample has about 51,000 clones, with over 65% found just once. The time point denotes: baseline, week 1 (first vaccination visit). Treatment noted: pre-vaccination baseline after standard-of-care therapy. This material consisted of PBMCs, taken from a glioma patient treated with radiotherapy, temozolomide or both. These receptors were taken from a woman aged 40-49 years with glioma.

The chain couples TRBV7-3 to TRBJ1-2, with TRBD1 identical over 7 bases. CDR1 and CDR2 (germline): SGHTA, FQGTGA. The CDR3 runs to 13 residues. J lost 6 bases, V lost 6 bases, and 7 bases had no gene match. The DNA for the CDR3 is TGTGCCAGCAGACTTACAGGGGCCGATGGCTACACCTTC. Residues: CASRLTGADGYTF.

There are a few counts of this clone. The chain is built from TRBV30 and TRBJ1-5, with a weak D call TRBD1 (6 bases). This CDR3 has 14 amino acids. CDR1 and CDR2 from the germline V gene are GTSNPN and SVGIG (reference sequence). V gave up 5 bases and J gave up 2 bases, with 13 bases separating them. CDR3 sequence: CAWQGGERNQPQHF. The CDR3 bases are TGTGCCTGGCAAGGGGGAGAGCGCAATCAGCCCCAGCATTTT.